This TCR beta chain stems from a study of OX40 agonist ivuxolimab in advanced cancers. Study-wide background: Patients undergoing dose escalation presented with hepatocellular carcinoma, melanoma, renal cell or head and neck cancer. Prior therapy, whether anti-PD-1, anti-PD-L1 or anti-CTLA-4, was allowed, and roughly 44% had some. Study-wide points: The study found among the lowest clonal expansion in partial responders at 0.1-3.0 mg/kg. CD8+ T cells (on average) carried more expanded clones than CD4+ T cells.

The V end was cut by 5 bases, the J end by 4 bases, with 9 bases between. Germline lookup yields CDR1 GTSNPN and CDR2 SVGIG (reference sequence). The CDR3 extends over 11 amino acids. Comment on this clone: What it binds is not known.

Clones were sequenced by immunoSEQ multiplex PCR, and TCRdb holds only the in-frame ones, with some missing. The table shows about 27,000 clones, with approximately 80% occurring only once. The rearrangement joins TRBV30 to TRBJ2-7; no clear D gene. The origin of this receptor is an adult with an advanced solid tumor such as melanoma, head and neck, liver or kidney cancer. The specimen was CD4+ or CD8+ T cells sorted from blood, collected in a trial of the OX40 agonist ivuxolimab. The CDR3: CAWARIYEQYF. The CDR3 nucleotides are TGTGCCTGGGCTCGGATTTACGAGCAGTACTTC.